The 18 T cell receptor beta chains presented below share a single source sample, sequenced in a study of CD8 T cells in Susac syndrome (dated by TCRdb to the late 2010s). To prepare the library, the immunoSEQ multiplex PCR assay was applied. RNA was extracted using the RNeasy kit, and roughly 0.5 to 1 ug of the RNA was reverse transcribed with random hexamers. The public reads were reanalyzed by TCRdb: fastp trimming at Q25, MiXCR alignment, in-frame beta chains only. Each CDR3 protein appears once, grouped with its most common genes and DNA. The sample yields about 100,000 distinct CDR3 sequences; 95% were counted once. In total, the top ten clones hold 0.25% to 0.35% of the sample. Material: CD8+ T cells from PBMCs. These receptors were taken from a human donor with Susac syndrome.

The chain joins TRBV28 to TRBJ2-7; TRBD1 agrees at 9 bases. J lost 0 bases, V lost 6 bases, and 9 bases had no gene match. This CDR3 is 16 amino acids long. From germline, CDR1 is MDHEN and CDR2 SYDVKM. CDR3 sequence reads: CASRPGQGISSYEQYF. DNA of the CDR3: TGTGCCAGCAGACCGGGACAGGGAATAAGCTCCTACGAGCAGTACTTC.

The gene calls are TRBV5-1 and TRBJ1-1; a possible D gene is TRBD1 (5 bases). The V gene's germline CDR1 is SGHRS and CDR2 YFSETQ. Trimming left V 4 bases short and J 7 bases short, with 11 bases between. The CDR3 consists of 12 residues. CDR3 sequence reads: CASSHTGIEAFF. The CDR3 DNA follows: TGCGCCAGCAGCCACACAGGAATTGAAGCTTTCTTT.

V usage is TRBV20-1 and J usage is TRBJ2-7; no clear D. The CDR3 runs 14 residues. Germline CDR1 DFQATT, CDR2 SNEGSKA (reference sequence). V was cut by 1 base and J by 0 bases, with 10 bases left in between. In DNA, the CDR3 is TGCAGTGCTAGAGGGGCCGGCTTCTCCTACGAGCAGTACTTC. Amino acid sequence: CSARGAGFSYEQYF.

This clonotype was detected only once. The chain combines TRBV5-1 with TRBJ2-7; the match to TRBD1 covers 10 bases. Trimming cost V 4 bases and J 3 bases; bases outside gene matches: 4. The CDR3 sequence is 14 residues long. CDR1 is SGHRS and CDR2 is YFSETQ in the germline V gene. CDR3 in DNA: TGCGCCAGCAGCCCAGGGACAGGGGACTACGAGCAGTACTTC. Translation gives CASSPGTGDYEQYF.

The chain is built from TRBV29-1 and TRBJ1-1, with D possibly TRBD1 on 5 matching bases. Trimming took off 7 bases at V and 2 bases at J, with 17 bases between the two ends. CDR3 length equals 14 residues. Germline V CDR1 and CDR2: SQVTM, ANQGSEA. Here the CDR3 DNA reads TGCAGCGCTGCCACGGGGACTTTCAACACTGAAGCTTTCTTT. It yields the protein CSAATGTFNTEAFF.

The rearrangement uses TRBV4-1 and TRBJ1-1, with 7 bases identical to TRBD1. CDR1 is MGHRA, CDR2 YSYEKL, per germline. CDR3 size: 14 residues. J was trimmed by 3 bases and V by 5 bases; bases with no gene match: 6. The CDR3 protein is CASSYRDRDTEAFF. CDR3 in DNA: TGCGCCAGCAGCTACAGAGACAGGGACACTGAAGCTTTCTTT.

The DNA for the CDR3 is TGCGCCAGCAGGTTTGCTAGCGGGGGAAAAAGCACAGATACGCAGTATTTT. Translating gives CASRFASGGKSTDTQYF. The chain couples TRBV4-1 to TRBJ2-3, with 10 nucleotides matching TRBD2. The CDR3 length is 17 residues. V lost 6 bases to trimming and J lost 0 bases; unmatched junction nucleotides: 9. The germline gives CDR1 MGHRA, CDR2 YSYEKL.

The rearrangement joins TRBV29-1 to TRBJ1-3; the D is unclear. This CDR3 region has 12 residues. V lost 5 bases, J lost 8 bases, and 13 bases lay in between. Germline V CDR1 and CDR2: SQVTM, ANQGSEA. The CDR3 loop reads CSVQTPWDTIYF. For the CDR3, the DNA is TGCAGCGTTCAGACTCCTTGGGACACCATATATTTT.

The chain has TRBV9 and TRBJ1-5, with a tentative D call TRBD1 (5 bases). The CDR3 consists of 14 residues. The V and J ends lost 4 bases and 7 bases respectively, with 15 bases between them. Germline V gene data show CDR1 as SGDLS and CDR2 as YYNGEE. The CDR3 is CASSSSDWGQPQHF. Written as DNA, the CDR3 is TGTGCCAGCAGCTCATCAGATTGGGGCCAGCCCCAGCATTTT.

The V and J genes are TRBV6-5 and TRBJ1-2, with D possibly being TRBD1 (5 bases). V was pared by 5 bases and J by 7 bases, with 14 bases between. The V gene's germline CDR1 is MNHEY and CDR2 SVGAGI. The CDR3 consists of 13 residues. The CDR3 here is CASSNQGTSGYTF. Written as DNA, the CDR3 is TGTGCCAGCAGTAACCAGGGTACGTCTGGCTACACCTTC.

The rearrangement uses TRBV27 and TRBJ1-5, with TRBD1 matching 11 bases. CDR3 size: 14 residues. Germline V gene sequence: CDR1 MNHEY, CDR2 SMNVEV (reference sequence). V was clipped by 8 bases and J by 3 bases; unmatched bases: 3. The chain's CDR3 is CASRTGGNNQPQHF. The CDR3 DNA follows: TGTGCCAGCCGGACAGGGGGCAACAATCAGCCCCAGCATTTT.

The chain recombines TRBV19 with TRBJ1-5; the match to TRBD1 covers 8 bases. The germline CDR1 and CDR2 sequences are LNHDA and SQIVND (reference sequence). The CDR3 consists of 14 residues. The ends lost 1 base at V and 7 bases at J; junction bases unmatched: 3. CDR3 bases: TGTGCCAGTAGTATAGGACAGGGGCGGCAGCCCCAGCATTTT. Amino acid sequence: CASSIGQGRQPQHF.

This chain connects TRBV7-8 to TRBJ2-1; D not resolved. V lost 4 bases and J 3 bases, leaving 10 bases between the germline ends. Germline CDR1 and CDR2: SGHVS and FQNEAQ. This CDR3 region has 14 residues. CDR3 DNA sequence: TGTGCCAGCAGCTCCTCCGTTAGCTACAATGAGCAGTTCTTC. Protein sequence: CASSSSVSYNEQFF.

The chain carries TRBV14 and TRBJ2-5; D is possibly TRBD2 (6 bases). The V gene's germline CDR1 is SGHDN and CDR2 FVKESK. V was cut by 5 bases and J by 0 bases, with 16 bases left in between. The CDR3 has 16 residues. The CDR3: CASSYSGGVYQETQYF. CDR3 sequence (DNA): TGTGCCAGCAGCTATAGCGGAGGGGTATACCAAGAGACCCAGTACTTC.

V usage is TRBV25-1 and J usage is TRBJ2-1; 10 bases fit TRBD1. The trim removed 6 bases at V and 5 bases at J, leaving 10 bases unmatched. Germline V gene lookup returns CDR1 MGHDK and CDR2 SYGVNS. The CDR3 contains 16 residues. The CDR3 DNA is TGTGCCAGCAGAGCGGGACAGGGGAATTGGAACAATGAGCAGTTCTTC. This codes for CASRAGQGNWNNEQFF. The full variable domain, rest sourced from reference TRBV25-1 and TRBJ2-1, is EADIYQTPRYLVIGTGKKITLECSQTMGHDKMYWYQQDPGMELHLIHYSYGVNSTEKGDLSSESTVSRIRTEHFPLTLESARPSHTSQYLCASRAGQGNWNNEQFFGPGTRLTVL.

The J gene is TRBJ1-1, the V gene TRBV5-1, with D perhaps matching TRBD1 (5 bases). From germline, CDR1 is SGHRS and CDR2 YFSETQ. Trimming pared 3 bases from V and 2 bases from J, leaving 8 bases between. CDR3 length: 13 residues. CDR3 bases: TGCGCCAGCAGCTGGGGGACTAACACTGAAGCTTTCTTT. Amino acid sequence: CASSWGTNTEAFF.

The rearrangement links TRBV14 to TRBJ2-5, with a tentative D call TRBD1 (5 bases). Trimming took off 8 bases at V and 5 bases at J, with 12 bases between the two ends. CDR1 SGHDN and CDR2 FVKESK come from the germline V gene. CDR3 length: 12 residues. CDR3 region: CASYKGRETQYF. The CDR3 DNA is TGTGCCAGCTACAAGGGGCGCGAGACCCAGTACTTC.

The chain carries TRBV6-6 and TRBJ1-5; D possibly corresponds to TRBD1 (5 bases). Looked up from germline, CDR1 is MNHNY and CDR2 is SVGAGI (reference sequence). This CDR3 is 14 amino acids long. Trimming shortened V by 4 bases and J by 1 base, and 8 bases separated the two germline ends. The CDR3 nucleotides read TGTGCCAGCAGTTCGAGGGGAAGCAATCAGCCCCAGCATTTT. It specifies CASSSRGSNQPQHF.